This T cell receptor (beta chain) emerged from a study of a mutant IDH1 vaccine in newly diagnosed glioma. Study-level information: Onset of vaccination occurred 4-6 weeks following radiotherapy alone, or with temozolomide cycles. The treated population exhibited a male proportion of approximately 62%, a female proportion of about 38%, and a mean age of about 40 years.

Study-wide findings and caveats: The vaccine induced immune responses, and these occurred in about 95% of patients.

Remarks on this clone: Its antigen remains unidentified.

This CDR3 contains 15 residues. V was shortened by 0 bases and J by 10 bases, with 16 bases between the two germline ends. Per germline, CDR1 LGHNA and CDR2 YSLEER. Using immunoSEQ multiplex PCR, the repertoire was profiled, and TCRdb retains in-frame clones only, with some absent. The top ten hold less than 7% of the sample, which has roughly 130,000 clones, around 77% seen once. Time point meaning: week 11, during vaccination. In every dose of vaccine, 300 ug of mutant IDH1 20-mer peptide was given alongside topical imiquimod. Diagnosis in the donors showed new WHO grade 3 or 4 astrocytomas that were IDH1-mutant and ATRX-lost.

The TCR was taken from a middle-aged man with glioma. The chain joins TRBV4-3 to TRBJ2-1; a possible D gene is TRBD1 (5 bases). This material consisted of PBMCs, taken from a glioma patient whose treatment included an IDH1 peptide vaccine. The CDR3 bases are TGCGCCAGCAGCCAAGATCGGTCAGGGCTTTGGGAGCAGTTCTTC. Translated, it gives CASSQDRSGLWEQFF.